What follows describes a single T cell receptor (beta chain). This sample stems from a study of OX40 agonist ivuxolimab in advanced cancers. Study-level information: As their treatment, patients were administered ivuxolimab, an agonistic anti-OX40 (CD134) antibody.

Generated by immunoSEQ multiplex PCR, the TCRdb table keeps only in-frame clones and is missing some. The sample lists 70,000 to 90,000 clones; just under 85% were seen once. The CDR3 sequence is 15 residues long. In germline, CDR1 is SGHNT, CDR2 YYREEE (reference sequence). V lost 2 bases and J 5 bases, leaving 16 bases between the germline ends. The rearrangement links TRBV5-4 to TRBJ1-1, with no clear D. The material sequenced was CD4+ or CD8+ T cells sorted from blood, taken in a trial of the OX40 agonist ivuxolimab. The clonotype comes from an adult with an advanced solid tumor such as melanoma, head and neck, liver or kidney cancer. The CDR3 DNA sequence: TGTGCCAGCAGCTTAGCCGGGCCTCACACGACTGAAGCTTTCTTT. Its protein is CASSLAGPHTTEAFF.